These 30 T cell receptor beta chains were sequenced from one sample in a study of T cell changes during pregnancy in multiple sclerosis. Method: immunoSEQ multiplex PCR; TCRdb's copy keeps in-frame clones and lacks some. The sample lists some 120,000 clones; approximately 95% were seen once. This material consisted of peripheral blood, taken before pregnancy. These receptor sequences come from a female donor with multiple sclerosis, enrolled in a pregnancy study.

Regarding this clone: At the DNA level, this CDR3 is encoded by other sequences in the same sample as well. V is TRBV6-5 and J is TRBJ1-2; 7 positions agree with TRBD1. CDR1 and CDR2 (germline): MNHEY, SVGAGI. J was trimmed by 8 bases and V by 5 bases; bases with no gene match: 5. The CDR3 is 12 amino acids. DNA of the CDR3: TGTGCCAGCAGTCTGACAGGGTACGGCTACACCTTC. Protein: CASSLTGYGYTF.

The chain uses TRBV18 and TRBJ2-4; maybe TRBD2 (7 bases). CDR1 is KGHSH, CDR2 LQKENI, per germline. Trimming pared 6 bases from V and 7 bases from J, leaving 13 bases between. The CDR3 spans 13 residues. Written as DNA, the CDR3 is TGTGCCAGCTCCCGGGGGGCAGGGAACATTCAGTACTTC. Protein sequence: CASSRGAGNIQYF. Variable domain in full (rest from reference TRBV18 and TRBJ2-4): NAGVMQNPRHLVRRRGQEARLRCSPMKGHSHVYWYRQLPEEGLKFMVYLQKENIIDESGMPKERFSAEFPKEGPSILRIQQVVRGDSAAYFCASSRGAGNIQYFGAGTRLSVL.

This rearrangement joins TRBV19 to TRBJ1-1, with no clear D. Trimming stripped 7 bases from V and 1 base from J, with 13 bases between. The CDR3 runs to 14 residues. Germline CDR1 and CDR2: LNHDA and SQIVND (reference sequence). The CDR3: CASTPLRENTEAFF. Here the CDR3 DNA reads TGTGCCAGTACTCCCTTGAGGGAGAACACTGAAGCTTTCTTT.

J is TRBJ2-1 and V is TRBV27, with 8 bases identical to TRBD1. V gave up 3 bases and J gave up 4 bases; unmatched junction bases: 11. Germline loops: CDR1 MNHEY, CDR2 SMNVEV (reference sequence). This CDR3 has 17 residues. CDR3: CASSFISGGRGYNEQFF. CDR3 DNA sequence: TGTGCCAGCAGTTTCATCTCAGGGGGCAGAGGATACAATGAGCAGTTCTTC.

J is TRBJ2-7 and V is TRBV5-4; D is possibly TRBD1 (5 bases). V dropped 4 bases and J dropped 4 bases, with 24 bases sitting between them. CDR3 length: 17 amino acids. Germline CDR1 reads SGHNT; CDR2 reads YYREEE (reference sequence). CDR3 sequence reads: CASSPTPGREDEYEQYF. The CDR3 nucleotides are TGTGCCAGCAGCCCCACCCCAGGGCGAGAGGACGAATACGAGCAGTACTTC.

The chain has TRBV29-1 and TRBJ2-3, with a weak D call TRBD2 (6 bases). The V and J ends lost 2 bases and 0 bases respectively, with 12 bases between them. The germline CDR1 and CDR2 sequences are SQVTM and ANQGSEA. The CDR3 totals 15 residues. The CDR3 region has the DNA TGCAGCGTTGAAAAAACCAGCGGGAGCACAGATACGCAGTATTTT. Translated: CSVEKTSGSTDTQYF.

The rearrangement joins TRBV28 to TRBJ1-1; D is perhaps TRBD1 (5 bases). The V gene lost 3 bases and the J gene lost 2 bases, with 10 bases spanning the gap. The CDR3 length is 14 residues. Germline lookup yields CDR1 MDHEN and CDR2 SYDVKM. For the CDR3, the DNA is TGTGCCAGCAGTTTGGCGACAGATAACACTGAAGCTTTCTTT. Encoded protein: CASSLATDNTEAFF. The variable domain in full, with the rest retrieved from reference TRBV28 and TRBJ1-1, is DVKVTQSSRYLVKRTGEKVFLECVQDMDHENMFWYRQDPGLGLRLIYFSYDVKMKEKGDIPEGYSVSREKKERFSLILESASTNQTSMYLCASSLATDNTEAFFGQGTRLTVV.

As DNA, the CDR3 is TGTGCCAGCAGCTTAGCTTCTTCAGGGACAGATACGCAGTATTTT. Residues: CASSLASSGTDTQYF. The rearrangement links TRBV11-2 to TRBJ2-3; D is perhaps TRBD1 (5 bases). V gave up 1 base and J gave up 3 bases, with 11 bases separating them. CDR1 is SGHAT, CDR2 FQNNGV, per germline. The length of the CDR3 is 15 residues.

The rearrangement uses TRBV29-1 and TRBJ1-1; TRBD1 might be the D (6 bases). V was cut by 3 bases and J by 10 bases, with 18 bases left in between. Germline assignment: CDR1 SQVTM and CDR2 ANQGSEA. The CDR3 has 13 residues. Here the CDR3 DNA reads TGCAGCGTTGAGGAGGGGGGGGCGCTCGTAGCTTTCTTT. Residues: CSVEEGGALVAFF. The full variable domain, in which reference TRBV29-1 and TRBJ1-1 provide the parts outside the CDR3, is SAVISQKPSRDICQRGTSLTIQCQVDSQVTMMFWYRQQPGQSLTLIATANQGSEATYESGFVIDKFPISRPNLTFSTLTVSNMSPEDSSIYLCSVEEGGALVAFFGQGTRLTVV.

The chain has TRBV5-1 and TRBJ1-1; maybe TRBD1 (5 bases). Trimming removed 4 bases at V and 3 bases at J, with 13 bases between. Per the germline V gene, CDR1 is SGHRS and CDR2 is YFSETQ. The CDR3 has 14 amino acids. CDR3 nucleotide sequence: TGCGCCAGCAGCCCCCTGGGAGGGGACACTGAAGCTTTCTTT. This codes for CASSPLGGDTEAFF. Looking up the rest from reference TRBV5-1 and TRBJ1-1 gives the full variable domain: KAGVTQTPRYLIKTRGQQVTLSCSPISGHRSVSWYQQTPGQGLQFLFEYFSETQRNKGNFPGRFSGRQFSNSRSEMNVSTLELGDSALYLCASSPLGGDTEAFFGQGTRLTVV.

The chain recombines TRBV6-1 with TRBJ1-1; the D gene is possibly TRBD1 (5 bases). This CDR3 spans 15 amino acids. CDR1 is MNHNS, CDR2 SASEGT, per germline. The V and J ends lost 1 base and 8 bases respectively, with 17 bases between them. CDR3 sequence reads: CASSEGIRVAIEAFF. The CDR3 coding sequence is TGTGCCAGCAGTGAAGGGATCAGGGTGGCCATCGAAGCTTTCTTT.

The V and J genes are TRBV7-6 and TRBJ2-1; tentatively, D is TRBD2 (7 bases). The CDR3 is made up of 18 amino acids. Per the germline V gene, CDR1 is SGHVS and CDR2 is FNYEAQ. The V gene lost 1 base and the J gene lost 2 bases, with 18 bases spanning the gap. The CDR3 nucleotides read TGTGCCAGCAGCTTAGAAGGTTTTAGGGGGGGCCCCTACAATGAGCAGTTCTTC. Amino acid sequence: CASSLEGFRGGPYNEQFF.

The CDR3 spells CASSDPGTLSYEQYF. The CDR3 nucleotides read TGTGCCAGCAGCGATCCCGGGACATTGTCCTACGAGCAGTACTTC. The chain carries TRBV28 and TRBJ2-7; possibly TRBD1 for D (6 bases). This CDR3 comprises 15 residues. The germline V gene encodes CDR1 MDHEN and CDR2 SYDVKM. Trimming took 6 bases from V and 1 from J, leaving 16 bases between them.

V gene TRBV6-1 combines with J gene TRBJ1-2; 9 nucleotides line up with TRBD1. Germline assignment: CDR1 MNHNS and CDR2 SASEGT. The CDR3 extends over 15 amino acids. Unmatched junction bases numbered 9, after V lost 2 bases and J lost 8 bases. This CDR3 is CASSERLTGGQGYTF. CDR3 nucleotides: TGTGCCAGCAGTGAACGCCTGACAGGGGGGCAAGGCTACACCTTC.

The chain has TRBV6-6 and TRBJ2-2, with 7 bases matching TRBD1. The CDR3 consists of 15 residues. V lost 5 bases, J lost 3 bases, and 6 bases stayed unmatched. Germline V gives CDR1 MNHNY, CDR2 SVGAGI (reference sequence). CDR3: CASSPRDRDTGELFF. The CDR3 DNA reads TGTGCCAGCAGTCCCCGAGACAGGGACACCGGGGAGCTGTTTTTT.

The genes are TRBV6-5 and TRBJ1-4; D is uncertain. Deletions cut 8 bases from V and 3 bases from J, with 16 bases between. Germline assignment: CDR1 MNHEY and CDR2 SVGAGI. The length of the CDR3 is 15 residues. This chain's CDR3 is CASAWRFGANEKLFF. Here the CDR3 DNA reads TGTGCCAGCGCCTGGAGATTTGGAGCTAATGAAAAACTGTTTTTT.

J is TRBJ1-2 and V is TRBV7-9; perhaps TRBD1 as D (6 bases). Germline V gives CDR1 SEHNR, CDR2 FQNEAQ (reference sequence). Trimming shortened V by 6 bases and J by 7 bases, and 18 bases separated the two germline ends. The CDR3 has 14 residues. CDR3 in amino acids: CASSSGEGPSGYTF. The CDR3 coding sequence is TGTGCCAGCAGTTCAGGGGAGGGCCCCTCTGGCTACACCTTC. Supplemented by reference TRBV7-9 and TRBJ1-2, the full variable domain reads DTGVSQNPRHKITKRGQNVTFRCDPISEHNRLYWYRQTLGQGPEFLTYFQNEAQLEKSRLLSDRFSAERPKGSFSTLEIQRTEQGDSAMYLCASSSGEGPSGYTFGSGTRLTVV.

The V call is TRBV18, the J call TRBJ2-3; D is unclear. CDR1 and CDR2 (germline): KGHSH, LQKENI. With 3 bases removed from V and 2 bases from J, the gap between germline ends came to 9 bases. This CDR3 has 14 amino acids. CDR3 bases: TGTGCCAGCTCACCTTCCGTCTCCACAGATACGCAGTATTTT. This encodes CASSPSVSTDTQYF.

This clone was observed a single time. The CDR3 bases are TGTGCCTCCGGGCGGGACTCTGGGGCCAACGTCCTGACTTTC. Protein product: CASGRDSGANVLTF. This sequence joins TRBV7-9 and TRBJ2-6, with D possibly being TRBD2 (6 bases). Germline values: CDR1 SEHNR, CDR2 FQNEAQ (reference sequence). The CDR3 sequence is 14 residues long. With 11 bases removed from V and 0 bases from J, the gap between germline ends came to 11 bases.

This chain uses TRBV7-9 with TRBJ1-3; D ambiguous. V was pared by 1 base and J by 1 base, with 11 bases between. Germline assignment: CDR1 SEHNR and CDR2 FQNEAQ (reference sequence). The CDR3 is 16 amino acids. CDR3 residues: CASSLVGVVSGNTIYF. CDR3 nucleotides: TGTGCCAGCAGCTTAGTCGGTGTGGTGTCTGGAAACACCATATATTTT.

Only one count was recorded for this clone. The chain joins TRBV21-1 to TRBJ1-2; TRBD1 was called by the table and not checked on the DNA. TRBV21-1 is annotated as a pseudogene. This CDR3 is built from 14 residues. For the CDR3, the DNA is TGTGCCAGCAGGCCCGACAGGGGGCGTCGGGGCTACACCTTC. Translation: CASRPDRGRRGYTF.

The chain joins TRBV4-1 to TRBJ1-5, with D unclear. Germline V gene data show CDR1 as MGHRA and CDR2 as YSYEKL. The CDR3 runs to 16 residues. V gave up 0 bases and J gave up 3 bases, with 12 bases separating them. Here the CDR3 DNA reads TGCGCCAGCAGCCAAGAGAGGCCACCCGCCAATCAGCCCCAGCATTTT. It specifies CASSQERPPANQPQHF.

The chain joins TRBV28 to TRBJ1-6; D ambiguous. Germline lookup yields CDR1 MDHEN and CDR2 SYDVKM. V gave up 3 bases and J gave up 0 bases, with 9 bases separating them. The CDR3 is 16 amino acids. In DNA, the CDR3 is TGTGCCAGCAGTTTGGCCGGGAGCTCCTATAATTCACCCCTCCACTTT. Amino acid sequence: CASSLAGSSYNSPLHF.

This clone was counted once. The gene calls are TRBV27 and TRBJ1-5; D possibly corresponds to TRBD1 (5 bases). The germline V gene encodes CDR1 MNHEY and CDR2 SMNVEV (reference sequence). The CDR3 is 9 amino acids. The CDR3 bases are TGTCCCCGAGGACAAACCCAGCATTTT. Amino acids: CPRGQTQHF.

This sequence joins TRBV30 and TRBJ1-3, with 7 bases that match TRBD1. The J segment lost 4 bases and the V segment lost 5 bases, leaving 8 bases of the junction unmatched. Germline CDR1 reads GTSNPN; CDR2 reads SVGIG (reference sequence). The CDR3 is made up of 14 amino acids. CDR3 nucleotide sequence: TGTGCCTGGTCTTATACAGGGGAAGGAAACACCATATATTTT. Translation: CAWSYTGEGNTIYF. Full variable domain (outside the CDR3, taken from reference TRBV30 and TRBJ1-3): SQTIHQWPATLVQPVGSPLSLECTVEGTSNPNLYWYRQAAGRGLQLLFYSVGIGQISSEVPQNLSASRPQDRQFILSSKKLLLSDSGFYLCAWSYTGEGNTIYFGEGSWLTVV.

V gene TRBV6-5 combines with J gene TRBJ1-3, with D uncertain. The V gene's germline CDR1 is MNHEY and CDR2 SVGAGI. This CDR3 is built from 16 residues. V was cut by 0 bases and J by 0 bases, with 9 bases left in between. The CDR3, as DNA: TGTGCCAGCAGTTACTCATACACGTACTCTGGAAACACCATATATTTT. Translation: CASSYSYTYSGNTIYF.

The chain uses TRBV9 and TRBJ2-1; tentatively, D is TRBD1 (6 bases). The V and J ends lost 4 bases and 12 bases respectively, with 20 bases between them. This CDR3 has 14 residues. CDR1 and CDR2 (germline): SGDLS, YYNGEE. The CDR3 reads CASSPAVGARGQFF. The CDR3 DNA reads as TGTGCCAGCAGCCCCGCGGTGGGGGCCAGAGGGCAGTTCTTC.

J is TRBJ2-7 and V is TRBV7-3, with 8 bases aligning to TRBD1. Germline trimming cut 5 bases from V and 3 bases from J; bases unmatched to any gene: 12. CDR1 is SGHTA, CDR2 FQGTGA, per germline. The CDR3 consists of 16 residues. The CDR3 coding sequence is TGTGCCAGCAGCCAAAGCCTGACAGGGGCTAACTACGAGCAGTACTTC. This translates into CASSQSLTGANYEQYF.

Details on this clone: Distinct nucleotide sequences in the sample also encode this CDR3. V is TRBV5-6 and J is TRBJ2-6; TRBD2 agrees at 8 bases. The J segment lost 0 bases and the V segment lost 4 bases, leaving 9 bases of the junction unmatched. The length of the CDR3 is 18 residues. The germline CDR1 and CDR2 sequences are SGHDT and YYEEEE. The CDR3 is CASSPRLAGLSGANVLTF. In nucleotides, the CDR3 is TGTGCCAGCAGCCCTAGATTAGCGGGGCTCTCTGGGGCCAACGTCCTGACTTTC.

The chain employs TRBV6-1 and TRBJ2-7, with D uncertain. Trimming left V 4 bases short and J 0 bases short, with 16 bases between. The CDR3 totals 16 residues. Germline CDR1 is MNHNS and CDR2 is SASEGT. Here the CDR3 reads CASSGGPGAYSYEQYF. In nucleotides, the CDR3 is TGTGCCAGCAGTGGAGGCCCCGGTGCGTACTCCTACGAGCAGTACTTC.